Described below is a single T cell receptor (beta chain) sequence and its context. Its antigen is currently unknown. These data originate in a study of PD-1 blockade in classical Hodgkin lymphoma. Produced via immunoSEQ multiplex PCR; TCRdb's table is partial and in-frame only. This table has about 41,000 clones, approximately 80% appearing once. General study results and limits: It was among complete responders that baseline diversity resembled that of newly diagnosed patients. At baseline, newly diagnosed patients reportedly showed less TCR diversity than healthy donors. No one has yet defined what causes the repertoire differences, which may be disease activity or prior therapy.

Germline V lookup: CDR1 MNHNY, CDR2 SVGAGI (reference sequence). Trimming shortened V by 7 bases and J by 7 bases, and 13 bases separated the two germline ends. This CDR3 comprises 12 residues. All trial patients relapsed after autologous stem cell transplantation. This chain uses TRBV6-6 with TRBJ1-1, with a possible D match to TRBD1 (6 bases). The sequence came from a human donor with classical Hodgkin lymphoma. The input for sequencing was peripheral blood mononuclear cells (PBMCs), taken at baseline. The CDR3 coding sequence is TGTGCCAGCATCCTACAGGGAGATGAAGCTTTCTTT. Translated, it gives CASILQGDEAFF.